A single TCR beta chain is shown here with its context. TCRdb re-derived calls from the reads in MiXCR, one entry per CDR3 protein. The sample records around 450,000 distinct CDR3 sequences, around 32% being singletons. Trimming cost V 6 bases and J 6 bases; bases outside gene matches: 7. Germline V CDR1 and CDR2: DFQATT, SNEGSKA (reference sequence). The CDR3 is 14 amino acids. These data originate in a study of T cell repertoires in cytomegalovirus infection. Sequenced sample: PBMCs. The receptor comes from a human donor in good health (CMV status not recorded). Some clones in this sample may be carry-over from other donors' samples. The J gene is TRBJ1-4, the V gene TRBV20-1, with TRBD1 matching over 10 bases. The CDR3 region has the DNA TGCAGTGCGGCGGACAGGGGGATGCATGAAAAACTGTTTTTT. This translates into CSAADRGMHEKLFF.